This TCR beta chain stems from a study of OX40 agonist ivuxolimab in advanced cancers. Sequenced by immunoSEQ multiplex PCR; TCRdb stores in-frame clones only, minus some. The repertoire has about 100,000 clones, under 95% of them found once; the top ten carry 0.54%. The CDR3 runs to 16 residues. Looked up from germline, CDR1 is MDHEN and CDR2 is SYDVKM. The trim removed 3 bases at V and 9 bases at J, leaving 14 bases unmatched. The source was CD4+ or CD8+ T cells sorted from blood, collected in a trial of the OX40 agonist ivuxolimab. The receptor comes from an adult with an advanced solid tumor such as melanoma, head and neck, liver or kidney cancer. The rearrangement joins TRBV28 to TRBJ2-1; 7 nucleotides align to TRBD2. The DNA for the CDR3 is TGTGCCAGCAGTTTGTGGGGACTACCATCCCTGGGTGAGCAGTTCTTC. Amino acid sequence: CASSLWGLPSLGEQFF.